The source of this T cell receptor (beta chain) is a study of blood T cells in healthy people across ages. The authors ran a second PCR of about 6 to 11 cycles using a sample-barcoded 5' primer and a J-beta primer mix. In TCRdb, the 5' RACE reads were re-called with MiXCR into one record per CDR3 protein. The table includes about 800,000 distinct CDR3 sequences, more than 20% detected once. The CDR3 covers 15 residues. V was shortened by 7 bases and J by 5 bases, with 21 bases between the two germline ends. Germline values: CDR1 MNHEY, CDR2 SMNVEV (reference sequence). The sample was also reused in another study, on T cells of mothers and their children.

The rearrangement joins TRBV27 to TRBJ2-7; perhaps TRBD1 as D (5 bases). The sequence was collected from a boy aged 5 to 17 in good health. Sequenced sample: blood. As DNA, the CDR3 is TGTGCCAGCAAATTCCTCCAGGGCTCGATGGACGAGCAGTACTTC. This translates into CASKFLQGSMDEQYF.